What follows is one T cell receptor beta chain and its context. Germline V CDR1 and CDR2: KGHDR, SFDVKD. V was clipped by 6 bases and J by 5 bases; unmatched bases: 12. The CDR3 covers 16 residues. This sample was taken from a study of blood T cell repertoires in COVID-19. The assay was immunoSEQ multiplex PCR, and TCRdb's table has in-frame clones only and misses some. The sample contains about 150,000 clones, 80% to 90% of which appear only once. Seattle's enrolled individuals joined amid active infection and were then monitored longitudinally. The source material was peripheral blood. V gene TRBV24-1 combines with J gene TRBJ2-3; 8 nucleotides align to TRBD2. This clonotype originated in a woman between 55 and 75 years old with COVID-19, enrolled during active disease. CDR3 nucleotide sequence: TGTGCCACCAGTCATGGCGGCGGGGGGCAGGAAGATACGCAGTATTTT. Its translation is CATSHGGGGQEDTQYF.